This TCR beta chain was sequenced during a study of molecular identifiers for immune sequencing clone quantification. TCRdb fed the PCR reads into MiXCR, producing one record per CDR3 protein. Of a few hundred thousand distinct CDR3 sequences listed, 24% are singletons. This clonotype turned up a few times. Input material: naive CD8+ T cells from blood, with Jurkat cell RNA spiked in. Sample subset: FACS-sorted CD8+CD4-CCR7+CD45RA+ naive T cells. The origin of this receptor is a human donor in good health. Some libraries in this study had Jurkat cell RNA spiked in.

The CDR3 protein is CASSPPLGRPIYEQYF. Written as DNA, the CDR3 is TGTGCCAGCAGCCCCCCTTTGGGACGGCCAATCTACGAGCAGTACTTC. The rearrangement links TRBV11-2 to TRBJ2-7; the D gene could be TRBD1 or TRBD2 (5 bases each). The CDR3 consists of 16 residues. Deletions cut 5 bases from V and 3 bases from J, with 20 bases between. Per the germline V gene, CDR1 is SGHAT and CDR2 is FQNNGV.